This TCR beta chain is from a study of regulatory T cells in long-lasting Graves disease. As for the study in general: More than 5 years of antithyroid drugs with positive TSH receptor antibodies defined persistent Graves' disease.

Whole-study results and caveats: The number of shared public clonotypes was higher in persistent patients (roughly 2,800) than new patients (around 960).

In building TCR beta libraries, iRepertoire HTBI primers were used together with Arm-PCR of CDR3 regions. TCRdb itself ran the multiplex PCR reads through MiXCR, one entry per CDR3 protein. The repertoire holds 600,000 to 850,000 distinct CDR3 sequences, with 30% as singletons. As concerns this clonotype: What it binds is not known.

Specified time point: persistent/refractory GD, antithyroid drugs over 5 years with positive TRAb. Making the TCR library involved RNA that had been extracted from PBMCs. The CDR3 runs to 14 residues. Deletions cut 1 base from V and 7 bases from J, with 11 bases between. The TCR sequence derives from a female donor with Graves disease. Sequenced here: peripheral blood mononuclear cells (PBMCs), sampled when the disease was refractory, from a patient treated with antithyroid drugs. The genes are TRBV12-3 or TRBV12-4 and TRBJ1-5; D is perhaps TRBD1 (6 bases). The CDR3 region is CASSLGPGEQPQHF. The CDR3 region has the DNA TGTGCCAGCAGTTTAGGGCCAGGGGAACAGCCCCAGCATTTT.